The 19 T cell receptor beta chains listed next were all sequenced from one sample in a study of identical twins. Using its own MiXCR run on the 5' RACE reads, TCRdb lists one record per CDR3 protein. This table has 300,000 to 400,000 distinct CDR3 sequences, 12% appearing once. This same sample was also taken into another study, of yellow fever vaccine responses in identical twins.

The sequenced sample was CD8+ T cells sorted from blood. Receptors originate from a young woman in good health.

V usage is TRBV4-1 and J usage is TRBJ2-7; D uncertain. V was clipped by 0 bases and J by 5 bases, with 11 bases between them. The germline gives CDR1 MGHRA, CDR2 YSYEKL. The CDR3 contains 14 residues. For the CDR3, the DNA is TGCGCCAGCAGCCAAGATTTCCAAGCCGACGAGCAGTACGTC. It translates to CASSQDFQADEQYV.

The rearrangement links TRBV7-9 to TRBJ2-3, with D unclear. The ends were cut back, 5 bases at V and 4 bases at J, with 16 bases in the middle. CDR1 and CDR2 (germline): SEHNR, FQNEAQ (reference sequence). The CDR3 covers 15 residues. The CDR3 is CASSRTSSASDTQYF. The CDR3 DNA sequence: TGTGCCAGCAGCCGAACAAGCTCCGCATCAGATACGCAGTATTTT.

The chain is built from TRBV6-5 and TRBJ2-3; 12 bases agree with TRBD2. Germline V lookup: CDR1 MNHEY, CDR2 SVGAGI. With 2 bases clipped from V and 2 bases from J, the junction kept 2 bases outside the gene matches. This CDR3 has 16 amino acids. CDR3 sequence reads: CASSYGLAGTTDTQYF. CDR3 DNA: TGTGCCAGCAGTTACGGACTAGCGGGGACCACAGATACGCAGTATTTT.

The chain joins TRBV5-1 to TRBJ2-7; the D gene is possibly TRBD2 (6 bases). This CDR3 region has 12 residues. Germline assignment: CDR1 SGHRS and CDR2 YFSETQ. Between the trimmed V and J ends, which lost 0 bases and 9 bases, there was a span of 10 bases. The chain's CDR3 is CASSLGREAQYF. In nucleotides, the CDR3 is TGCGCCAGCAGCTTGGGGAGGGAGGCGCAGTACTTC.

This clonotype was detected only a few times. The J gene is TRBJ1-1, the V gene TRBV7-9, with no clear D. CDR3 length: 10 residues. The germline CDR1 and CDR2 sequences are SEHNR and FQNEAQ (reference sequence). In DNA form, the CDR3 reads TGTGCAAGCTCATCGGGAGAAGCTTTCTTT. It is translated as CASSSGEAFF.

This rearrangement joins TRBV7-9 to TRBJ2-5; D is possibly TRBD2 (6 bases). V was shortened by 5 bases and J by 2 bases, with 6 bases between the two germline ends. From germline, CDR1 is SEHNR and CDR2 FQNEAQ (reference sequence). The CDR3 length is 12 residues. CDR3 sequence (DNA): TGTGCCAGCAGCGGGACTCAAGAGACCCAGTACTTC. Translated: CASSGTQETQYF.

The CDR3 nucleotides are TGTGCCAGCAGTTTTGGAACCGACTACGAGCAGTACTTC. Translation: CASSFGTDYEQYF. The chain uses TRBV12-3 or TRBV12-4 and TRBJ2-7; no clear D. V lost 3 bases, J lost 3 bases, and 9 bases lay in between. CDR3 length: 13 residues.

The rearrangement uses TRBV10-3 and TRBJ1-4, with 8 bases identical to TRBD1. This CDR3 is 12 amino acids long. Per germline, CDR1 ENHRY and CDR2 SYGVKD. Losses at the gene ends were 8 bases for V and 8 bases for J; bases not matched to a gene: 4. CDR3 sequence: CAIARQGEKLFF. CDR3 DNA: TGTGCCATCGCGAGACAGGGGGAAAAACTGTTTTTT.

This clonotype was recorded at least ten times. The CDR3 DNA is TGTGCCAGCAGCGAGAGCGTGAACACTGAAGCTTTCTTT. Protein: CASSESVNTEAFF. The chain carries TRBV7-6 and TRBJ1-1; D remains unclear. V was pared by 5 bases and J by 0 bases, with 7 bases between. Germline V lookup: CDR1 SGHVS, CDR2 FNYEAQ. This CDR3 region has 13 residues.

This chain joins TRBV11-2 and TRBJ2-7; D is ambiguous. The CDR3 loop spans 15 amino acids. Germline CDR1 and CDR2: SGHAT and FQNNGV. V lost 0 bases to trimming and J lost 2 bases, with 11 bases between them. DNA for the CDR3: TGTGCCAGCAGCTTAGAGGCCAGCGCGACCTACGAGCAGTACGTC. It codes for CASSLEASATYEQYV.

The CDR3 region has the DNA TGTGCCAGCAGCACGAACCGGGACAGGGGGGTCGACGAGCAGTACTTC. Translated, it gives CASSTNRDRGVDEQYF. J is TRBJ2-7 and V is TRBV7-9; 11 bases line up with TRBD1. The CDR3 is 16 residues long. Germline V lookup: CDR1 SEHNR, CDR2 FQNEAQ (reference sequence). With V trimmed by 5 bases and J by 5 bases, 11 bases remained unmatched.

V gene TRBV20-1 combines with J gene TRBJ2-1; D is uncertain. The V and J ends lost 3 bases and 8 bases respectively, with 17 bases between them. This CDR3 contains 14 residues. Germline CDR1 DFQATT, CDR2 SNEGSKA (reference sequence). The CDR3: CSASHSLQIYEQFF. The CDR3 DNA is TGCAGTGCTAGCCACAGTTTGCAGATCTATGAGCAGTTCTTC.

In this sample, this clonotype turned up a few times. The V call is TRBV20-1, the J call TRBJ2-7, with 9 bases fitting TRBD1. J lost 3 bases, V lost 1 base, and 4 bases had no gene match. In germline, CDR1 is DFQATT, CDR2 SNEGSKA (reference sequence). The CDR3 sequence is 14 residues long. The CDR3 here is CSARGDRAIYEQYF. The CDR3 DNA follows: TGCAGTGCTAGAGGGGACAGGGCCATCTACGAGCAGTACTTC.

This clonotype was counted between two and nine times. This chain joins TRBV3-1 and TRBJ2-1; 12 nucleotides align to TRBD2. The V and J ends lost 0 bases and 7 bases, in that order; junction bases with no gene match: 10. Germline V lookup: CDR1 LGHDT, CDR2 YNNKEL (reference sequence). The CDR3 runs 18 residues. The chain's CDR3 is CASSQEPPRLAGVNEQFF. CDR3 nucleotides: TGTGCCAGCAGCCAAGAGCCCCCGAGACTAGCGGGAGTGAATGAGCAGTTCTTC.

In its sample, this clonotype was seen a few times. The chain carries TRBV7-6 and TRBJ2-5, with 7 nucleotides matching TRBD1. The CDR3 is 17 amino acids. Trimming at V came to 4 bases and at J to 1 base, leaving 12 bases not matched to a gene. Germline lookup yields CDR1 SGHVS and CDR2 FNYEAQ. The CDR3, as DNA: TGTGCCAGCAGCTCGGAAACTAGGGGGCCCGTCCAAGAGACCCAGTACTTC. Its protein product is CASSSETRGPVQETQYF.

The V and J genes are TRBV27 and TRBJ2-1; 12 bases agree with TRBD1. CDR3 length equals 15 residues. Germline V lookup: CDR1 MNHEY, CDR2 SMNVEV (reference sequence). Germline trimming cut 5 bases from V and 9 bases from J; bases unmatched to any gene: 8. The CDR3 DNA reads TGTGCCAGCAGTCTCCCGGGACAGGGGGCGCTTGAGCAGTTCTTC. Its translation: CASSLPGQGALEQFF.

This clonotype occurred a few times. The CDR3 spells CSVVGGQRRPGTDTQYF. CDR3 coding DNA: TGCAGCGTTGTGGGGGGCCAAAGACGCCCTGGCACAGATACGCAGTATTTT. V usage is TRBV29-1 and J usage is TRBJ2-3; either TRBD1 or TRBD2 may fit D (6 bases each). Germline CDR1 reads SQVTM; CDR2 reads ANQGSEA. The ends were cut back, 4 bases at V and 1 base at J, with 21 bases in the middle. The CDR3 spans 17 residues.

The chain employs TRBV28 and TRBJ2-7; 10 positions agree with TRBD1. The CDR3 has 16 amino acids. Germline CDR1 reads MDHEN; CDR2 reads SYDVKM. V lost 6 bases and J lost 4; bases outside the gene matches: 12. The CDR3 here is CASRYTSGQGLYEQYF. CDR3 DNA sequence: TGTGCCAGCAGATATACTTCGGGACAGGGGCTATACGAGCAGTACTTC. Based on the CDR3 plus reference TRBV28 and TRBJ2-7, the full variable domain is DVKVTQSSRYLVKRTGEKVFLECVQDMDHENMFWYRQDPGLGLRLIYFSYDVKMKEKGDIPEGYSVSREKKERFSLILESASTNQTSMYLCASRYTSGQGLYEQYFGPGTRLTVT.

The rearrangement links TRBV24-1 to TRBJ2-7; the D gene is possibly TRBD2 (5 bases). V dropped 4 bases and J dropped 5 bases, with 23 bases sitting between them. The length of the CDR3 is 17 residues. Germline-derived CDR1 and CDR2 are KGHDR and SFDVKD. CDR3: CATSDLLLGITGHEQYV. The CDR3 region has the DNA TGTGCCACCAGTGACCTATTACTAGGGATTACCGGCCACGAGCAGTACGTC.